This T cell receptor (beta chain) was identified in a study of cytotoxic CD8 clonotypes in ibrutinib-treated CLL. Germline CDR1 reads LNHDA; CDR2 reads SQIVND (reference sequence). V shed 1 base and J shed 4 bases, with 10 bases lying between them. The CDR3 contains 14 residues. Genomic DNA (around 2 micrograms) was obtained from cryopreserved PBMCs for construction of TCR beta libraries. Assay: immunoSEQ multiplex PCR; the TCRdb copy retains only in-frame clones and omits some. The sample has 120,000 to 150,000 clones; 77% are singletons. The sequencing used PBMCs, collected after 12 months of ibrutinib treatment. The chain employs TRBV19 and TRBJ1-2; tentatively, D is TRBD1 (6 bases). The receptor was isolated from a human donor with chronic lymphocytic leukemia. The CDR3 spells CASSIGDNSYGYTF. The CDR3 DNA reads as TGTGCCAGTAGTATAGGGGACAATAGCTATGGCTACACCTTC.